Listed below are T cell receptor beta chains from one sample, sequenced in a study of T cells in localized non-small cell lung cancer. Sequencing was performed with immunoSEQ multiplex PCR; in TCRdb, only in-frame clones are kept and a portion is missing. The table has about 31,000 clones, approximately 88% seen once. The sample in question was peripheral blood mononuclear cells, obtained before any cancer treatment. The receptors derive from a woman aged 40-75 years with stage III lung adenocarcinoma. Both conserved end residues are trimmed from each CDR3.

>TRBV5-1|TRBJ2-7
ASSLGDLETEQY
>TRBV30|TRBJ2-7
ARSVRGRGPYEQY
>TRBV11-1|TRBJ1-1
ASRPDRSTEAF
>TRBV19|TRBJ2-1
ASRGAGVNEQF
>TRBV30|TRBJ2-5
AWSPLEETQY
>TRBV9|TRBJ2-3
ASSVEGTNTDTQY
>TRBV6-1|TRBJ2-3
ASSDPWGGSGRTDTQY
>TRBV19|TRBJ1-1
ASLTGLENTEAF
>TRBV6-1|TRBJ1-2
ASSEQGDRGYT
>TRBV20-1|TRBJ2-3
SVLLDWTQY
>TRBV7-2|TRBJ2-3
ASSSRRGTDTQY
>TRBV7-7|TRBJ2-2
ASSLVGGAANTGELF
>TRBV10-1|TRBJ1-5
ASRTWGWGQPQH
>TRBV9|TRBJ2-1
ASSPGETPSLEQF